This T cell receptor (beta chain) was sequenced for a study of blood T cell repertoires in COVID-19. In the source study's methods: How many nucleated cells were present was estimated from reference gene primer amplification. Sequenced by immunoSEQ multiplex PCR; TCRdb stores in-frame clones only, minus some. The DNA was the basis for D and trimming; V, J and clone size are from that table. The sample yields around 390,000 clones, about 87% seen once. Trimming at V came to 5 bases and at J to 7 bases, leaving 3 bases not matched to a gene. Looked up from germline, CDR1 is GTSNPN and CDR2 is SVGIG (reference sequence). The CDR3 extends over 13 amino acids. Enrollees, about 18 to 89 years old, lived in about two dozen US areas. Donors were grouped by their self-reported clinical history. All recovered Cohort 3 donors got two negative PCRs, got clearance, or saw symptom resolution.

The sequence was obtained from a woman between 50 and 59 years old who had recovered from COVID-19. The chain links TRBV30 to TRBJ1-6; the match to TRBD1 covers 9 bases. The specimen sequenced was PBMCs or T cells enriched from blood (not recorded which). CDR3 region: CAWFTGGNSPLHF. The CDR3 DNA reads TGTGCCTGGTTCACAGGGGGCAATTCACCCCTCCACTTT.